The 30 T cell receptor beta chains below were found in one sample sequenced in a study of blood T cell repertoires in COVID-19. TCRdb keeps only in-frame clones here, not all; method: immunoSEQ multiplex PCR. This table holds about 50,000 clones, 85% to 90% found once. Sequencing was performed on peripheral blood. These receptors originate from a man aged 60 to 75 with acute or convalescent COVID-19.

The chain employs TRBV5-6 and TRBJ1-2, with TRBD1 matching over 10 bases. Germline V gives CDR1 SGHDT, CDR2 YYEEEE. The CDR3 is made up of 14 amino acids. Trimming removed 6 bases from V and 3 bases from J; junction bases left unmatched: 5. CDR3 bases: TGTGCCAGCATGCCGGGACAGGGGTACTATGGCTACACCTTC. This encodes CASMPGQGYYGYTF. Full variable domain (missing parts from reference TRBV5-6 and TRBJ1-2): DAGVTQSPTHLIKTRGQQVTLRCSPKSGHDTVSWYQQALGQGPQFIFQYYEEEERQRGNFPDRFSGHQFPNYSSELNVNALLLGDSALYLCASMPGQGYYGYTFGSGTRLTVV.

The CDR3 nucleotides read TGTGCCAGCAGCCCCCGGGGGACCCCCCCAAACACCATATATTTT. Protein product: CASSPRGTPPNTIYF. The chain couples TRBV9 to TRBJ1-3, with a possible D match to TRBD1 (5 bases). Germline V CDR1 and CDR2: SGDLS, YYNGEE. V was shortened by 4 bases and J by 6 bases, with 17 bases between the two germline ends. The CDR3 consists of 15 residues.

The V and J genes are TRBV2 and TRBJ2-1; TRBD1 is a possible D gene (6 bases). The germline gives CDR1 SNHLY, CDR2 FYNNEI. The CDR3 has 12 amino acids. V lost 5 bases and J 15 bases, leaving 17 bases between the germline ends. The CDR3 DNA is TGTGCCAGCAGTACAAGACTCTGGGGGCCGTTCTTC. It is translated as CASSTRLWGPFF. The variable domain in full, with the rest retrieved from reference TRBV2 and TRBJ2-1, is EPEVTQTPSHQVTQMGQEVILRCVPISNHLYFYWYRQILGQKVEFLVSFYNNEISEKSEIFDDQFSVERPDGSNFTLKIRSTKLEDSAMYFCASSTRLWGPFFGPGTRLTVL.

The V call is TRBV15, the J call TRBJ2-5, with D maybe TRBD1 (5 bases). Trimming took 0 bases from V and 5 from J, leaving 13 bases between them. The CDR3 length is 15 residues. Germline V lookup: CDR1 LNHNV, CDR2 YYDKDF (reference sequence). The CDR3 sequence: CATSREKMTVETQYF. The CDR3, as DNA: TGTGCCACCAGCAGAGAAAAAATGACAGTCGAGACCCAGTACTTC. The variable domain in full, with the rest retrieved from reference TRBV15 and TRBJ2-5, is DAMVIQNPRYQVTQFGKPVTLSCSQTLNHNVMYWYQQKSSQAPKLLFHYYDKDFNNEADTPDNFQSRRPNTSFCFLDIRSPGLGDTAMYLCATSREKMTVETQYFGPGTRLLVL.

The V and J genes are TRBV7-2 and TRBJ1-2; a possible D gene is TRBD1 (6 bases). Germline V CDR1 and CDR2: SGHTA, FQGNSA. CDR3 size: 16 residues. The germline V and J ends were trimmed by 5 bases and 0 bases, with 16 bases remaining between them. The CDR3 loop is CASSQGGTQANYGYTF. The CDR3 DNA sequence: TGTGCCAGCAGCCAGGGAGGGACACAAGCTAACTATGGCTACACCTTC.

This CDR3 reads CASSSHGGETQYF. For the CDR3, the DNA is TGTGCCAGCAGTAGCCATGGAGGAGAGACCCAGTACTTC. The chain recombines TRBV25-1 with TRBJ2-5; D perhaps matches TRBD2 (5 bases). CDR1 is MGHDK and CDR2 is SYGVNS in the germline V gene. The V and J ends lost 5 bases and 4 bases respectively, with 11 bases between them. The CDR3 runs to 13 residues.

The rearrangement links TRBV28 to TRBJ2-1, with 9 bases matching TRBD2. This CDR3 spans 16 amino acids. Losses at the gene ends were 4 bases for V and 5 bases for J; bases not matched to a gene: 9. The germline gives CDR1 MDHEN, CDR2 SYDVKM. CDR3 sequence: CASSSPSGIPHNEQFF. CDR3 coding DNA: TGTGCCAGCAGTTCCCCTAGCGGGATCCCCCACAATGAGCAGTTCTTC.

The chain has TRBV5-5 and TRBJ2-1; 14 positions agree with TRBD2. Germline CDR1 reads SGHKS; CDR2 reads YYEKEE (reference sequence). The CDR3 covers 20 residues. The V and J ends lost 4 bases and 8 bases, in that order; junction bases with no gene match: 20. CDR3 sequence (DNA): TGTGCCAGCAGCGTACGGGGACAGGGGAAAGGACTAGCGGGAGGCCATGAGCAGTTCTTC. Its translation is CASSVRGQGKGLAGGHEQFF.

The chain links TRBV28 to TRBJ2-2; D is undetermined. V lost 3 bases and J lost 1, with 6 bases in between. CDR1 and CDR2 from the germline V gene are MDHEN and SYDVKM. This CDR3 has 14 residues. CDR3 residues: CASSLRRNTGELFF. The CDR3 DNA reads TGTGCCAGCAGTTTGAGGAGGAACACCGGGGAGCTGTTTTTT.

The chain has TRBV27 and TRBJ2-3; TRBD1 matches at 11 bases. V gave up 5 bases and J gave up 5 bases; unmatched junction bases: 6. Looked up from germline, CDR1 is MNHEY and CDR2 is SMNVEV (reference sequence). CDR3 length: 15 residues. DNA for the CDR3: TGTGCCAGCAGTCGACCGGGACAGGGGGTAGATACGCAGTATTTT. It encodes CASSRPGQGVDTQYF.

This sequence joins TRBV5-4 and TRBJ2-1, with 9 positions matching TRBD2. The CDR3 length is 15 residues. Per germline, CDR1 SGHNT and CDR2 YYREEE (reference sequence). V lost 6 bases to trimming and J lost 10 bases; unmatched junction nucleotides: 14. The CDR3 coding sequence is TGTGCCAGCAACAAACCGGGACTAGCCTCCGGGGAGCAGTTCTTC. This sequence encodes CASNKPGLASGEQFF.

The chain combines TRBV4-2 with TRBJ2-7; 7 positions agree with TRBD2. V trimming: 1 base; J trimming: 0 bases; junction bases outside the gene matches: 6. Germline V gene sequence: CDR1 LGHNA, CDR2 YNFKEQ. The CDR3 extends over 16 amino acids. CDR3 DNA: TGTGCCAGCAGCCAAGCGGTTAGCGGGTACTCCTACGAGCAGTACTTC. Translation gives CASSQAVSGYSYEQYF.

This clone was observed a handful of times. V and J are TRBV28 and TRBJ1-1; D might be TRBD1 (5 bases). Germline CDR1 MDHEN, CDR2 SYDVKM. This CDR3 has 15 amino acids. Trimming left V 6 bases short and J 4 bases short, with 18 bases between. The CDR3 here is CASRFPRTGLTEAFF. In DNA form, the CDR3 reads TGTGCCAGCAGGTTTCCTCGAACAGGTCTCACTGAAGCTTTCTTT. Based on the CDR3 plus reference TRBV28 and TRBJ1-1, the full variable domain is DVKVTQSSRYLVKRTGEKVFLECVQDMDHENMFWYRQDPGLGLRLIYFSYDVKMKEKGDIPEGYSVSREKKERFSLILESASTNQTSMYLCASRFPRTGLTEAFFGQGTRLTVV.

This rearrangement joins TRBV5-5 to TRBJ2-3; 7 bases line up with TRBD1. The germline V gene has CDR1 SGHKS and CDR2 YYEKEE (reference sequence). V lost 2 bases and J lost 4; bases outside the gene matches: 1. The CDR3 has 13 amino acids. Here the CDR3 reads CASSFTGADTQYF. Here the CDR3 DNA reads TGTGCCAGCAGCTTTACAGGGGCAGATACGCAGTATTTT. Full variable domain (remainder filled in from reference TRBV5-5 and TRBJ2-3): DAGVTQSPTHLIKTRGQQVTLRCSPISGHKSVSWYQQVLGQGPQFIFQYYEKEERGRGNFPDRFSARQFPNYSSELNVNALLLGDSALYLCASSFTGADTQYFGPGTRLTVL.

The chain uses TRBV11-3 and TRBJ2-3; D is possibly TRBD2 (6 bases). The V end lost 1 base, the J end lost 7 bases, and 12 bases lay between the germline ends. This CDR3 has 14 residues. Germline assignment: CDR1 SGHNT and CDR2 YENEEA. CDR3 loop: CASSLGGDFNTQYF. CDR3 DNA sequence: TGTGCCAGCAGCTTAGGCGGGGACTTCAATACGCAGTATTTT.

J is TRBJ2-1 and V is TRBV5-1; the D gene is possibly TRBD1 (8 bases). Germline lookup yields CDR1 SGHRS and CDR2 YFSETQ. The CDR3 is 17 amino acids. Between the trimmed V and J ends, which lost 3 bases and 2 bases, there was a span of 18 bases. The chain's CDR3 is CASSSTGEGRAYNEQFF. The CDR3 bases are TGCGCCAGCAGCTCGACAGGGGAGGGAAGGGCCTACAATGAGCAGTTCTTC.

The V and J genes are TRBV13 and TRBJ2-3; TRBD2 matches at 9 bases. The CDR3 sequence is 16 residues long. Germline V CDR1 and CDR2: PRHDT, FYEKMQ (reference sequence). V gave up 5 bases and J gave up 3 bases; unmatched junction bases: 9. The DNA of the CDR3 is TGTGCCAGCAGCCCACGGTTAGCGGGAGTTACAGATACGCAGTATTTT. Its translation: CASSPRLAGVTDTQYF.

The genes are TRBV29-1 and TRBJ2-3; D may be TRBD1 (6 bases). Germline V gives CDR1 SQVTM, CDR2 ANQGSEA. This CDR3 region has 13 residues. The germline V and J ends were trimmed by 4 bases and 3 bases, with 11 bases remaining between them. In DNA form, the CDR3 reads TGCAGCGTTGCTAGCAGGGGAACAGATACGCAGTATTTT. It translates to CSVASRGTDTQYF.

The chain recombines TRBV20-1 with TRBJ1-2; D remains ambiguous. V was pared by 4 bases and J by 6 bases, with 9 bases between. The CDR3 totals 11 residues. In germline, CDR1 is DFQATT, CDR2 SNEGSKA (reference sequence). The CDR3, as DNA: TGCAGTGCTATCTATCTCAATGGCTACACCTTC. Translating it yields CSAIYLNGYTF.

This chain links TRBV12-5 with TRBJ2-3, with D maybe TRBD2 (6 bases). V lost 0 bases and J lost 12, with 13 bases in between. The CDR3 runs 13 residues. Germline V gene lookup returns CDR1 LGHNT and CDR2 FRNRAP. Here the CDR3 reads CASGLVQEGPQYF. Written as DNA, the CDR3 is TGTGCTAGTGGTTTGGTACAGGAGGGTCCCCAGTATTTT.

The gene calls are TRBV5-1 and TRBJ2-1; possible D gene TRBD1, 6 bases. Germline CDR1 is SGHRS and CDR2 is YFSETQ. CDR3 length: 14 residues. The V gene lost 4 bases and the J gene lost 9 bases, with 17 bases spanning the gap. The CDR3 here is CASSQYTGSGEQFF. CDR3 in DNA: TGCGCCAGCAGCCAATATACAGGGTCGGGTGAGCAGTTCTTC.

The genes are TRBV11-2 and TRBJ2-1, with 10 bases that match TRBD2. CDR3 length: 13 residues. Trimming took 1 base from V and 14 from J; bases not matched to a gene: 5. The germline gives CDR1 SGHAT, CDR2 FQNNGV. CDR3 in DNA: TGTGCCAGCAGCTTAGGTGCTAGCGGGGGTAAGTTCTTC. Its translation: CASSLGASGGKFF.

The genes are TRBV6-7 and TRBJ1-1; 10 bases match TRBD1. TRBV6-7 is an open reading frame whose function is uncertain. V trimming: 8 bases; J trimming: 5 bases; junction bases outside the gene matches: 5. The CDR3 is made up of 13 amino acids. The CDR3 loop reads CASSGTGVTEAFF. The CDR3 nucleotides are TGTGCCAGCTCTGGGACAGGGGTTACTGAAGCTTTCTTT.

The J gene is TRBJ2-5, the V gene TRBV7-9, with D perhaps TRBD1 (6 bases). The CDR3 runs to 14 residues. The germline gives CDR1 SEHNR, CDR2 FQNEAQ (reference sequence). With 5 bases removed from V and 1 base from J, the gap between germline ends came to 11 bases. The CDR3 protein is CASSPGQTQETQYF. Written as DNA, the CDR3 is TGTGCCAGCAGCCCCGGACAGACCCAAGAGACCCAGTACTTC.

The V gene is TRBV6-4, the J gene TRBJ1-1; TRBD1 agrees at 7 bases. Per the germline V gene, CDR1 is MRHNA and CDR2 is SNTAGT. With 6 bases clipped from V and 2 bases from J, the junction kept 6 bases outside the gene matches. CDR3 length equals 14 residues. As DNA, the CDR3 is TGTGCCAGCAGGGGGACAGCATATAACACTGAAGCTTTCTTT. Its translation: CASRGTAYNTEAFF.

The rearrangement uses TRBV30 and TRBJ2-1, with 9 bases lining up with TRBD2. Germline V gives CDR1 GTSNPN, CDR2 SVGIG (reference sequence). This CDR3 region has 14 residues. V lost 2 bases and J lost 5; bases outside the gene matches: 4. The CDR3 sequence: CAWSSGLANNEQFF. The CDR3 coding sequence is TGTGCCTGGAGTTCCGGACTAGCGAACAATGAGCAGTTCTTC.

The chain carries TRBV9 and TRBJ1-4; D unresolved. There are 16 residues in the CDR3. The germline V gene has CDR1 SGDLS and CDR2 YYNGEE. V dropped 3 bases and J dropped 8 bases, with 20 bases sitting between them. CDR3 DNA sequence: TGTGCCAGCAGCGAGCGTCCAAGGGAAGGAGGAGAAAAACTGTTTTTT. Translation: CASSERPREGGEKLFF. The variable domain in full, with the rest retrieved from reference TRBV9 and TRBJ1-4, is DSGVTQTPKHLITATGQRVTLRCSPRSGDLSVYWYQQSLDQGLQFLIQYYNGEERAKGNILERFSAQQFPDLHSELNLSSLELGDSALYFCASSERPREGGEKLFFGSGTQLSVL.

The chain links TRBV28 to TRBJ2-2; 10 bases are shared with TRBD1. CDR3 length: 16 residues. Germline lookup yields CDR1 MDHEN and CDR2 SYDVKM. J was trimmed by 5 bases and V by 3 bases; bases with no gene match: 6. DNA of the CDR3: TGTGCCAGCAGTTTTACCCCGGGACAGGGGACCGGGGAGCTGTTTTTT. Its protein product is CASSFTPGQGTGELFF.

The chain employs TRBV28 and TRBJ1-3; 8 nucleotides match TRBD1. Trimming at V came to 5 bases and at J to 3 bases, leaving 3 bases not matched to a gene. Germline values: CDR1 MDHEN, CDR2 SYDVKM. The length of the CDR3 is 14 residues. Here the CDR3 DNA reads TGTGCCAGCAGTCCAGGGGGCAGTGGAAACACCATATATTTT. Its translation is CASSPGGSGNTIYF.

V usage is TRBV2 and J usage is TRBJ2-4; 9 nucleotides align to TRBD2. V lost 6 bases and J lost 6; bases outside the gene matches: 9. In germline, CDR1 is SNHLY, CDR2 FYNNEI. The CDR3 sequence is 15 residues long. The CDR3, as DNA: TGTGCCAGCAGCGAACCGCGGGAGGGGGGAAACATTCAGTACTTC. The encoded protein is CASSEPREGGNIQYF.